This T cell receptor beta chain comes out of a study of T cells in Graves' hyperthyroidism and ophthalmopathy. Looking at the study overall: At the time of initial diagnosis and before any treatment, peripheral blood was collected. Study-wide results and caveats: Most expanded thyroid clonotypes above 0.001 recurred in blood.

Exclusions: uncontrolled infection, other autoimmune disease, pregnancy, lactation. PBMCs were obtained from approximately 10 ml fresh peripheral blood. This clonotype occurred many times. Antigen specificity is unknown. TCR beta CDR3 regions were amplified from RNA transcripts. First-round RT-PCR targeting the TCR CDR3 was performed with the HTBI primer set. TCRdb used MiXCR to reprocess the multiplex PCR reads, holding one entry per CDR3 protein. The table records some 530,000 distinct CDR3 sequences, 22% of them present only once. The CDR3 consists of 12 residues. Trimming left V 7 bases short and J 2 bases short, with 9 bases between. The germline CDR1 and CDR2 sequences are MDHEN and SYDVKM.

The V and J genes are TRBV28 and TRBJ2-7; tentative D call: TRBD2 (6 bases). Sequencing was carried out using blood. This clonotype was obtained from a woman in her 70s with Graves' ophthalmopathy. For the CDR3, the DNA is TGTGCCAGCAAGAGGGAGGCCTACGAGCAGTACTTC. It specifies CASKREAYEQYF. Based on the CDR3 plus reference TRBV28 and TRBJ2-7, the full variable domain is DVKVTQSSRYLVKRTGEKVFLECVQDMDHENMFWYRQDPGLGLRLIYFSYDVKMKEKGDIPEGYSVSREKKERFSLILESASTNQTSMYLCASKREAYEQYFGPGTRLTVT.